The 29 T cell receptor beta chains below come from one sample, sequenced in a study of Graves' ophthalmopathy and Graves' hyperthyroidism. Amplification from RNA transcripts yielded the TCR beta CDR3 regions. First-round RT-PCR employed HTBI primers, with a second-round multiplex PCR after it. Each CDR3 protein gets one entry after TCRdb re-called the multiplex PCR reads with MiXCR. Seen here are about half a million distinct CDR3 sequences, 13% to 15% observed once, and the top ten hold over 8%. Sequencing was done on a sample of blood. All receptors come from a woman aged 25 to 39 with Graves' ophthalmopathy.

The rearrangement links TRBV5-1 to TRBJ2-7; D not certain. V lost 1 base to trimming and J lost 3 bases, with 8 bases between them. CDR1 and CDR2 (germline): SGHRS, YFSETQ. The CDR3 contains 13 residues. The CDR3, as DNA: TGCGCCAGCAGCTTGAACAGCTACTACGAGCAGTACTTC. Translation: CASSLNSYYEQYF.

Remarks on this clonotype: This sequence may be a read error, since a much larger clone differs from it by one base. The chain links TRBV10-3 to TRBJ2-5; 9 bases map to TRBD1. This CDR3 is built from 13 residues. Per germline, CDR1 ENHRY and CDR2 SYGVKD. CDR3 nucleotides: TGTGCCACCAGTGAACAGGGGGCCGTGACCCAGTACTTC. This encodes CATSEQGAVTQYF.

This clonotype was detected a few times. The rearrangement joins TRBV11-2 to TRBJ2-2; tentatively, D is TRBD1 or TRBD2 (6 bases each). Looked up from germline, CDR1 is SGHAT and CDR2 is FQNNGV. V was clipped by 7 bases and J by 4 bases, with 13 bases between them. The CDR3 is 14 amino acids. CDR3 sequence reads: CASNRDSSTGELFF. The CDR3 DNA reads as TGTGCCAGCAACAGGGACTCGAGCACCGGGGAGCTGTTTTTT.

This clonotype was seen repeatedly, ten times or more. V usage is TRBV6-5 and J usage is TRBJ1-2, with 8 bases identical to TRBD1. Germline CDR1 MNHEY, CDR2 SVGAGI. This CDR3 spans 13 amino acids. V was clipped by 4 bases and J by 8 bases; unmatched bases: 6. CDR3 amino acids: CASSFQGATGYTF. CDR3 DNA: TGTGCCAGCAGTTTTCAGGGGGCGACGGGCTACACCTTC.

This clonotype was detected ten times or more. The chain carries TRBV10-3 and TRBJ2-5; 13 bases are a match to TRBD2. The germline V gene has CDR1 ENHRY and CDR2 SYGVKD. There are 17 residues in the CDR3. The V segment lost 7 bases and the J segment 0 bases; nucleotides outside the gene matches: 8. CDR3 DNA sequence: TGTGCCATCATCACTAGCGGGAGGGTCTGGTACCAAGAGACCCAGTACTTC. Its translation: CAIITSGRVWYQETQYF.

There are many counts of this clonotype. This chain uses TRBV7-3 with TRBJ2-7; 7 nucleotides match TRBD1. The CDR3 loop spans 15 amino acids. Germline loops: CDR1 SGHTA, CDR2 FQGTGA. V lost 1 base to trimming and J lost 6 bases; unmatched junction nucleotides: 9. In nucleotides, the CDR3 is TGTGCCAGCAGCTTAAACCTGGGACAGCACGGCGAGCAGTACTTC. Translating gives CASSLNLGQHGEQYF.

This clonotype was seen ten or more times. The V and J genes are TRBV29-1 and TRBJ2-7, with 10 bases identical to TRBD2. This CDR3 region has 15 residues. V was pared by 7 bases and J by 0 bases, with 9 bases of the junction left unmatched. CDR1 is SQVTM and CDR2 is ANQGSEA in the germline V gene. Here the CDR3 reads CSDTQGTSVSYEQYF. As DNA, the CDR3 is TGCAGCGATACACAGGGGACTAGCGTCTCCTACGAGCAGTACTTC.

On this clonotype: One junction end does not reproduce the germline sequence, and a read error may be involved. The CDR3 region is CATSDFLFWRSGNTIYF. The CDR3 bases are TGTGCCACCAGTGATTTTCTTTTTTGGCGCTCTGGAAATACCATATATTTT. This chain connects TRBV24-1 to TRBJ1-3; D is unclear. The CDR3 spans 17 residues. The germline gives CDR1 KGHDR, CDR2 SFDVKD.

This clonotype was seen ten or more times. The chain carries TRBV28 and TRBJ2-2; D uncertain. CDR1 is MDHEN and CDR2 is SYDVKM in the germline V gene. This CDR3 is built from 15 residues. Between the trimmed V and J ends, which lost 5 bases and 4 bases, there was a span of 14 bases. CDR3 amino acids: CASSPRAVVTGELFF. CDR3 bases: TGTGCCAGCAGTCCTCGGGCAGTCGTCACCGGGGAGCTGTTTTTT.

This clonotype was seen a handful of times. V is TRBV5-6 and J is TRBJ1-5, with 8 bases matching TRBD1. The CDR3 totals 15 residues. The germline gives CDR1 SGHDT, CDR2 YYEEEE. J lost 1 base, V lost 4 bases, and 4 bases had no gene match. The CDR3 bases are TGTGCCAGCAGCGTACAGGGGGGAAGCAATCAGCCCCAGCATTTT. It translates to CASSVQGGSNQPQHF. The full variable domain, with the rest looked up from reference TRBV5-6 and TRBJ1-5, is DAGVTQSPTHLIKTRGQQVTLRCSPKSGHDTVSWYQQALGQGPQFIFQYYEEEERQRGNFPDRFSGHQFPNYSSELNVNALLLGDSALYLCASSVQGGSNQPQHFGDGTRLSIL.

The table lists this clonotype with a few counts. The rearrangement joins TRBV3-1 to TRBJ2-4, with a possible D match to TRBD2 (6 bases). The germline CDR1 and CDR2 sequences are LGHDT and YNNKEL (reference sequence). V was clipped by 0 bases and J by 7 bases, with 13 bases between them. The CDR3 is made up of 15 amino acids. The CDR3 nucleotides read TGTGCCAGCAGCCAAGAGGGGGGATGGGGGAACATTCAGTACTTC. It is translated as CASSQEGGWGNIQYF.

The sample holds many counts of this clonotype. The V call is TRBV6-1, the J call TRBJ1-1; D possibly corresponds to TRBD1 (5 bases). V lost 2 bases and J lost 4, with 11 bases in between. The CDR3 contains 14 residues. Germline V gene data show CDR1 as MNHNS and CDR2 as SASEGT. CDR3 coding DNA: TGTGCCAGCAGTGAAAATCTCGGGGGCACTGAAGCTTTCTTT. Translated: CASSENLGGTEAFF.

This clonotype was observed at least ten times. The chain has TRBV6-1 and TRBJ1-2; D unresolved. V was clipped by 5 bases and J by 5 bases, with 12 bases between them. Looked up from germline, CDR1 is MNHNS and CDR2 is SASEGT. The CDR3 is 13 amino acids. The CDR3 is CASSRSLLYGYTF. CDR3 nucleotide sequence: TGTGCCAGCAGTCGTTCCCTCCTGTATGGCTACACCTTC.

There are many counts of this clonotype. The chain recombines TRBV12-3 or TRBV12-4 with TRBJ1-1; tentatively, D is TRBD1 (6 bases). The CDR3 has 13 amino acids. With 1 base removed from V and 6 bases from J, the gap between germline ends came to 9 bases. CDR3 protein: CASSLGGLAEAFF. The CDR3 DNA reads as TGTGCCAGCAGTTTAGGGGGGCTCGCTGAAGCTTTCTTT.

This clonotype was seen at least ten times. CDR3 DNA: TGTGCCAGCACCCCACGGGGGGCGTTGGGCACTGAAGCTTTCTTT. Residues: CASTPRGALGTEAFF. The rearrangement links TRBV25-1 to TRBJ1-1; D is possibly TRBD1 (6 bases). Looked up from germline, CDR1 is MGHDK and CDR2 is SYGVNS. The CDR3 spans 15 residues. V lost 7 bases to trimming and J lost 4 bases, with 19 bases between them.

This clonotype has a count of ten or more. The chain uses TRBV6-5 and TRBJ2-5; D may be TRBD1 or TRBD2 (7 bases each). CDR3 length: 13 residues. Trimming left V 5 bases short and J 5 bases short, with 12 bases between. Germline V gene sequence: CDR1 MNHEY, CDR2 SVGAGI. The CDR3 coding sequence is TGTGCCAGCAGTAGACAGGGAGGGGAGACCCAGTACTTC. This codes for CASSRQGGETQYF.

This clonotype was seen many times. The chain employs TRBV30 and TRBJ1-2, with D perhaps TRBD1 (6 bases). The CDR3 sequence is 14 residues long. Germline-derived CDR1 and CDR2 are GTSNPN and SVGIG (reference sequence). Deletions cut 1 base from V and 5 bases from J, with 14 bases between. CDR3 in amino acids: CAWSEVTGTYGYTF. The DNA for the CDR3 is TGTGCCTGGAGTGAGGTGACAGGCACGTATGGCTACACCTTC.

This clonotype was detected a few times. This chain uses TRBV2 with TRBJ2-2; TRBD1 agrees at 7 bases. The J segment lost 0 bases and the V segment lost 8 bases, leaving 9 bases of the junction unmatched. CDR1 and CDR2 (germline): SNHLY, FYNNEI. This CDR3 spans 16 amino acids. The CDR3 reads CASDSNRGSNTGELFF. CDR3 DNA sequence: TGTGCCAGCGATTCCAACAGGGGTTCGAACACCGGGGAGCTGTTTTTT.

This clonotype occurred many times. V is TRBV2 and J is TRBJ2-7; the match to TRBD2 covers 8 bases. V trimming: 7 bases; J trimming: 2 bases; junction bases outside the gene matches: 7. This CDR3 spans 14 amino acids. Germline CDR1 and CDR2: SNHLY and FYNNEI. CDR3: CASNRLATTYEQYF. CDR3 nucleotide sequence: TGTGCCAGCAACAGACTAGCGACCACCTACGAGCAGTACTTC.

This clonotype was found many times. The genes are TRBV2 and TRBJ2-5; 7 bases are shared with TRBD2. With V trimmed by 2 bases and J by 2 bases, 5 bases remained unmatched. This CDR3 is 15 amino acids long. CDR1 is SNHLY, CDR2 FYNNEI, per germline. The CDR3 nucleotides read TGTGCCAGCAGTGAATCTAGCGGATCACAAGAGACCCAGTACTTC. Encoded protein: CASSESSGSQETQYF.

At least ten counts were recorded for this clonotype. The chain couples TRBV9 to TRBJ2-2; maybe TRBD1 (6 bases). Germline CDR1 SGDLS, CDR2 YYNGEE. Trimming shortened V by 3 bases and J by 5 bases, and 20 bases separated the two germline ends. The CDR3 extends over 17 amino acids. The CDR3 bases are TGTGCCAGCAGCGCTAGGGCGTTGGGGGCGTTGACCGGGGAGCTGTTTTTT. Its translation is CASSARALGALTGELFF.

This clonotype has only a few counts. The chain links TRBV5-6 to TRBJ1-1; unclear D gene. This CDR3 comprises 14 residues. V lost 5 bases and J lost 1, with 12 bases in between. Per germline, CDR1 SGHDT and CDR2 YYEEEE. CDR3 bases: TGTGCCAGCAGTTCCGACGGATCGAACACTGAAGCTTTCTTT. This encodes CASSSDGSNTEAFF. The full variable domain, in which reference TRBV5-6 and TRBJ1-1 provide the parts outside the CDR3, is DAGVTQSPTHLIKTRGQQVTLRCSPKSGHDTVSWYQQALGQGPQFIFQYYEEEERQRGNFPDRFSGHQFPNYSSELNVNALLLGDSALYLCASSSDGSNTEAFFGQGTRLTVV.

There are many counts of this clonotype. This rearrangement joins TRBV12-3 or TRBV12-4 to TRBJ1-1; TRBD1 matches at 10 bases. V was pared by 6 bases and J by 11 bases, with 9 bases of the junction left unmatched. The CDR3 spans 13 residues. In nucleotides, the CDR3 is TGTGCCAGCAGCCCGACAGGGGGCGAGGGGGCTTTCTTT. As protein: CASSPTGGEGAFF.

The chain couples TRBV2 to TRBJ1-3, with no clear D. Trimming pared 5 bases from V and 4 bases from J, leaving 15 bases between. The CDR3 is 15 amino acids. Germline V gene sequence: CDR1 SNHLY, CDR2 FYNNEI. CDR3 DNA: TGTGCCAGCAGTCCCCAGTTGATTGCCGGAAACACCATATATTTT. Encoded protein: CASSPQLIAGNTIYF. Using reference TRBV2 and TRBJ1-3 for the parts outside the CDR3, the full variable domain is EPEVTQTPSHQVTQMGQEVILRCVPISNHLYFYWYRQILGQKVEFLVSFYNNEISEKSEIFDDQFSVERPDGSNFTLKIRSTKLEDSAMYFCASSPQLIAGNTIYFGEGSWLTVV.

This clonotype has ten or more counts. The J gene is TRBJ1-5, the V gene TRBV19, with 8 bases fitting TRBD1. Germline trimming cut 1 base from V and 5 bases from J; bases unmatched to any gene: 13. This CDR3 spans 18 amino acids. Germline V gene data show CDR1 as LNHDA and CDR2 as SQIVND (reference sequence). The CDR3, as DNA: TGTGCCAGTAGTATAGGATTGGACAGGGCCTTTATCGATCAGCCCCAGCATTTT. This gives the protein CASSIGLDRAFIDQPQHF.

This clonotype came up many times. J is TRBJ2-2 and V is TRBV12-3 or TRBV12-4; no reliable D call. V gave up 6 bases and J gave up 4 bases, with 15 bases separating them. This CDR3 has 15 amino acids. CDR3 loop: CASSPARAVTGELFF. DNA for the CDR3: TGTGCCAGCAGCCCAGCACGGGCGGTCACCGGGGAGCTGTTTTTT.

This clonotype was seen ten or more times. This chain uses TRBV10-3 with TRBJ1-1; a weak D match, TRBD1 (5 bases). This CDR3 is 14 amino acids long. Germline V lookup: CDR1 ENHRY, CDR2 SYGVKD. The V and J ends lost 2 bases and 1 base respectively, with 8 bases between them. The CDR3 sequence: CAISEGAANTEAFF. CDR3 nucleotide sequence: TGTGCCATCAGTGAGGGGGCTGCGAACACTGAAGCTTTCTTT.

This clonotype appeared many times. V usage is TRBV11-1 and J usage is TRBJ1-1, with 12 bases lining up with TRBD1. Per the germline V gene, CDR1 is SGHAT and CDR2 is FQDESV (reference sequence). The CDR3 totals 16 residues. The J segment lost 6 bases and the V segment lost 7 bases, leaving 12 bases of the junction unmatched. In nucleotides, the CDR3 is TGTGCCAGCACACAACTCACCGGGACAGGGGGCGCTGAAGCTTTCTTT. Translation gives CASTQLTGTGGAEAFF. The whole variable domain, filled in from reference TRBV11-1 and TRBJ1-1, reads EAEVAQSPRYKITEKSQAVAFWCDPISGHATLYWYRQILGQGPELLVQFQDESVVDDSQLPKDRFSAERLKGVDSTLKIQPAELGDSAMYLCASTQLTGTGGAEAFFGQGTRLTVV.

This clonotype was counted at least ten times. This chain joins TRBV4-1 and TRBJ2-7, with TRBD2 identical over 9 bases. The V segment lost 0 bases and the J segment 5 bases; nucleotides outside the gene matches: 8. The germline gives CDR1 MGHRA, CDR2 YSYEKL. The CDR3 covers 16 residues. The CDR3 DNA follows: TGCGCCAGCAGCCAAGATTTGGCGGGAGGGCCTCACGAGCAGTACTTC. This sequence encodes CASSQDLAGGPHEQYF.